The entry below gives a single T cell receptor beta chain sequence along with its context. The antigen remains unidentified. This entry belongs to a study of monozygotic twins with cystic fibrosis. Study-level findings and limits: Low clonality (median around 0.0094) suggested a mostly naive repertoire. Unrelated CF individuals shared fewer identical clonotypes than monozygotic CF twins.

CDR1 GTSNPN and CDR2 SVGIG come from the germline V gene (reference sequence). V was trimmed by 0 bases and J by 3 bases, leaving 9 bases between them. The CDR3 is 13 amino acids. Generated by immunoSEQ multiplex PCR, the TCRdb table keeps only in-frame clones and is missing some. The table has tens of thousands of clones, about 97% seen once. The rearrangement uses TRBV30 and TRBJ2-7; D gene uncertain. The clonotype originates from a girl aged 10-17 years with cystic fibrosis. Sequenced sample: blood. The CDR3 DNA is TGTGCCTGGAGTGTGGGGTTTGGCTACGAGCAGTACTTC. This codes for CAWSVGFGYEQYF.